This entry lists 23 T cell receptor beta chains sequenced from one sample in a study of OX40 agonist ivuxolimab in advanced cancers. Assay used: immunoSEQ multiplex PCR; TCRdb lists only in-frame clones, some missing. The sample holds roughly 19,000 clones, around nine tenths seen once. This specimen was CD4+ or CD8+ T cells sorted from blood, taken in a trial of the OX40 agonist ivuxolimab. Every receptor here comes from an adult with an advanced solid tumor such as melanoma, head and neck, liver or kidney cancer.

The genes are TRBV4-1 and TRBJ1-1; unclear D gene. This CDR3 region has 15 residues. Germline CDR1 is MGHRA and CDR2 is YSYEKL. Deletions cut 0 bases from V and 0 bases from J, with 8 bases between. CDR3: CASSQEGSLNTEAFF. The CDR3 bases are TGCGCCAGCAGCCAAGAGGGCAGTCTGAACACTGAAGCTTTCTTT.

The V and J genes are TRBV5-4 and TRBJ2-7; D call uncertain. V lost 0 bases and J 2 bases, leaving 9 bases between the germline ends. The CDR3 runs 14 residues. Germline V CDR1 and CDR2: SGHNT, YYREEE (reference sequence). This CDR3 reads CASSLASSPYEQYF. The CDR3 DNA reads as TGTGCCAGCAGCTTGGCCTCATCTCCCTACGAGCAGTACTTC.

The rearrangement uses TRBV29-1 and TRBJ2-3; possible D gene TRBD1, 5 bases. The CDR3 length is 17 residues. CDR1 SQVTM and CDR2 ANQGSEA come from the germline V gene. V was pared by 0 bases and J by 1 base, with 17 bases between. CDR3 in amino acids: CSVEDPDRQLGTDTQYF. The CDR3 DNA reads as TGCAGCGTTGAAGATCCAGACAGACAGCTGGGCACAGATACGCAGTATTTT.

The genes are TRBV5-5 and TRBJ2-2, with 7 bases matching TRBD1. The V gene's germline CDR1 is SGHKS and CDR2 YYEKEE (reference sequence). The CDR3 has 17 residues. V trimming: 4 bases; J trimming: 6 bases; junction bases outside the gene matches: 15. In nucleotides, the CDR3 is TGTGCCAGCAGCGAGAACTGGACAGGCCGAACGGCCGGGGAGCTGTTTTTT. It translates to CASSENWTGRTAGELFF.

This clone was observed once. The gene calls are TRBV27 and TRBJ2-3; D is ambiguous. Looked up from germline, CDR1 is MNHEY and CDR2 is SMNVEV (reference sequence). The CDR3 length is 13 residues. Trimming left V 7 bases short and J 6 bases short, with 14 bases between. CDR3 DNA sequence: TGTGCCAGCAAACCCTCAGTTGTGGATACGCAGTATTTT. As protein: CASKPSVVDTQYF.

This sequence joins TRBV4-1 and TRBJ2-3; D gene uncertain. Trimming pared 4 bases from V and 2 bases from J, leaving 10 bases between. The CDR3 totals 14 residues. CDR1 and CDR2 from the germline V gene are MGHRA and YSYEKL. The CDR3 sequence is CASSPRWDTDTQYF. The DNA for the CDR3 is TGCGCCAGCAGCCCCCGATGGGACACAGATACGCAGTATTTT.

The chain joins TRBV7-6 to TRBJ2-7, with D possibly matching TRBD2 (6 bases). V was trimmed by 4 bases and J by 3 bases, leaving 13 bases between them. CDR1 and CDR2 from the germline V gene are SGHVS and FNYEAQ. CDR3 length: 14 amino acids. The DNA of the CDR3 is TGTGCCAGCAGCTCCCCGGGAGATTTCTACGAGCAGTACTTC. As protein: CASSSPGDFYEQYF. The variable domain in full, with the rest retrieved from reference TRBV7-6 and TRBJ2-7, is GAGVSQSPRYKVTKRGQDVALRCDPISGHVSLYWYRQALGQGPEFLTYFNYEAQQDKSGLPNDRFSAERPEGSISTLTIQRTEQRDSAMYRCASSSPGDFYEQYFGPGTRLTVT.

Of note for this clone: At one end, the junction sequence differs from germline, possibly due to a read error. The same CDR3 arises from other DNA sequences in this sample as well. This chain joins TRBV18 and TRBJ1-4, with 7 bases identical to TRBD1. In germline, CDR1 is KGHSH, CDR2 LQKENI. The CDR3 is made up of 17 amino acids. The DNA of the CDR3 is TGTGCTAGCTCACCGTGGGACAGACAAACAACTAATGAAAAACTGTTTTTT. Its protein product is CASSPWDRQTTNEKLFF. Based on the CDR3 plus reference TRBV18 and TRBJ1-4, the full variable domain is NAGVMQNPRHLVRRRGQEARLRCSPMKGHSHVYWYRQLPEEGLKFMVYLQKENIIDESGMPKERFSAEFPKEGPSILRIQQVVRGDSAAYFCASSPWDRQTTNEKLFFGSGTQLSVL.

The chain uses TRBV19 and TRBJ1-1; the match to TRBD1 covers 10 bases. Germline CDR1 and CDR2: LNHDA and SQIVND (reference sequence). The CDR3 length is 15 residues. V gave up 5 bases and J gave up 5 bases; unmatched junction bases: 8. The chain's CDR3 is CASSPPGQGSTEAFF. The CDR3 DNA sequence: TGTGCCAGTAGTCCGCCGGGACAGGGGAGTACTGAAGCTTTCTTT.

The CDR3 region has the DNA TGTGCCAGCCAAAGGGGGGGCGGAGAGACCCAGTACTTC. It yields the protein CASQRGGGETQYF. This chain uses TRBV13 with TRBJ2-5, with D maybe TRBD2 (7 bases). Germline V gives CDR1 PRHDT, CDR2 FYEKMQ (reference sequence). The V gene lost 8 bases and the J gene lost 4 bases, with 14 bases spanning the gap. This CDR3 region has 13 residues.

The chain is built from TRBV25-1 and TRBJ2-5; 9 nucleotides match TRBD1. The length of the CDR3 is 15 residues. V dropped 4 bases and J dropped 4; count of bases not matched to a gene: 7. Germline values: CDR1 MGHDK, CDR2 SYGVNS. CDR3 region: CASSGTGVWRETQYF. CDR3 coding DNA: TGTGCCAGCAGTGGGACAGGGGTTTGGAGAGAGACCCAGTACTTC.

This clone was found once. The chain combines TRBV30 with TRBJ1-2; D is perhaps TRBD1 (5 bases). Germline lookup yields CDR1 GTSNPN and CDR2 SVGIG (reference sequence). Trimming removed 4 bases from V and 3 bases from J, with 9 bases in between. The CDR3 is 12 amino acids. The CDR3 loop is CAWTETDYGYTF. The CDR3 DNA follows: TGTGCCTGGACCGAGACAGACTATGGCTACACCTTC.

This chain uses TRBV10-3 with TRBJ2-3; 7 positions match TRBD1. J lost 3 bases, V lost 9 bases, and 6 bases had no gene match. Germline assignment: CDR1 ENHRY and CDR2 SYGVKD. The CDR3 runs to 13 residues. CDR3 DNA: TGTGCCATTAGGACAGGAGAGACAGATACGCAGTATTTT. Its translation: CAIRTGETDTQYF.

The J gene is TRBJ1-2, the V gene TRBV7-9; D may be TRBD1 (5 bases). Deletions cut 3 bases from V and 7 bases from J, with 18 bases between. CDR1 is SEHNR, CDR2 FQNEAQ, per germline (reference sequence). This CDR3 has 15 residues. The CDR3 nucleotides read TGTGCCAGCAGCTTTGCACCAGGGAGCGTGAGTGGCTACACCTTC. It translates to CASSFAPGSVSGYTF.

V is TRBV5-1 and J is TRBJ2-1, with D possibly TRBD2 on 6 matching bases. V lost 4 bases and J lost 2, with 13 bases in between. Germline CDR1 reads SGHRS; CDR2 reads YFSETQ. The CDR3 spans 15 residues. The CDR3, as DNA: TGCGCCAGCAGCCGACGGGACTTCCCCTACAATGAGCAGTTCTTC. This translates into CASSRRDFPYNEQFF.

The rearrangement uses TRBV5-4 and TRBJ2-2, with TRBD2 matching over 7 bases. The CDR3 runs to 13 residues. Germline loops: CDR1 SGHNT, CDR2 YYREEE (reference sequence). Trimming removed 5 bases from V and 6 bases from J; junction bases left unmatched: 4. This CDR3 is CASRGGSAGELFF. CDR3 coding DNA: TGTGCCAGCAGGGGGGGGTCGGCCGGGGAGCTGTTTTTT. Supplemented by reference TRBV5-4 and TRBJ2-2, the full variable domain reads ETGVTQSPTHLIKTRGQQVTLRCSSQSGHNTVSWYQQALGQGPQFIFQYYREEENGRGNFPPRFSGLQFPNYSSELNVNALELDDSALYLCASRGGSAGELFFGEGSRLTVL.

This clone was counted a single time. The V gene is TRBV25-1, the J gene TRBJ1-6; 9 bases align to TRBD1. The CDR3 consists of 16 residues. Germline CDR1 is MGHDK and CDR2 is SYGVNS. Trimming removed 0 bases from V and 6 bases from J; junction bases left unmatched: 3. The CDR3 protein is CASSEYPGQGNSPLHF. Here the CDR3 DNA reads TGTGCCAGCAGTGAATACCCGGGACAGGGTAATTCACCCCTCCACTTT.

This rearrangement joins TRBV6-4 to TRBJ1-4; D is unresolved. Trimming took off 3 bases at V and 7 bases at J, with 15 bases between the two ends. The CDR3 length is 15 residues. Germline V gives CDR1 MRHNA, CDR2 SNTAGT. CDR3 DNA: TGTGCCAGCAGTGAGTTGTGTGGCTGGGGTGAAAAACTGTTTTTT. Protein: CASSELCGWGEKLFF.

The CDR3 bases are TGTGCCAGTCTCAGGGACAGGGGGCGAATCGGGGAGCTGTTTTTT. It is translated as CASLRDRGRIGELFF. This chain uses TRBV19 with TRBJ2-2; 12 nucleotides line up with TRBD1. The CDR3 contains 15 residues. Looked up from germline, CDR1 is LNHDA and CDR2 is SQIVND (reference sequence). V was clipped by 8 bases and J by 7 bases; unmatched bases: 8.

This chain links TRBV6-5 with TRBJ1-1; D unclear. This CDR3 spans 14 amino acids. Trimming removed 2 bases from V and 4 bases from J, with 11 bases in between. Germline lookup yields CDR1 MNHEY and CDR2 SVGAGI. In DNA, the CDR3 is TGTGCCAGCAGTTACGACACCCCGGGCACTGAAGCTTTCTTT. This codes for CASSYDTPGTEAFF.

This clone was seen more than once but under ten times. Other DNA sequences in the same sample also yield this CDR3. J is TRBJ2-3 and V is TRBV5-4, with D perhaps TRBD1 (7 bases). From germline, CDR1 is SGHNT and CDR2 YYREEE (reference sequence). Trimming took off 5 bases at V and 5 bases at J, with 12 bases between the two ends. The CDR3 consists of 13 residues. CDR3 protein: CASRPGGQDTQYF. The CDR3 DNA reads TGTGCCAGCAGACCAGGGGGGCAAGATACGCAGTATTTT.

Comment on this clone: One junction end disagrees with the germline gene, perhaps due to a read error. The chain carries TRBV19 and TRBJ1-1; the match to TRBD1 covers 8 bases. CDR1 and CDR2 from the germline V gene are LNHDA and SQIVND (reference sequence). The CDR3 runs to 13 residues. For the CDR3, the DNA is TGTGCCGGTAGTGCCACAGGGGGCACTGAAGCTTTCTTT. Its translation is CAGSATGGTEAFF.

The genes are TRBV6-5 and TRBJ1-6; tentative D call: TRBD1 (5 bases). V lost 0 bases and J lost 6, with 6 bases in between. The CDR3 contains 14 residues. Germline CDR1 is MNHEY and CDR2 is SVGAGI. CDR3 sequence reads: CASSYSGANSPLHF. DNA of the CDR3: TGTGCCAGCAGTTACTCAGGGGCTAATTCACCCCTCCACTTT.